A selection of T cell receptor beta chains follows, all from one sample in a study of graft-versus-host responses after intestinal transplantation. These receptors' targets are unknown. Measured with immunoSEQ multiplex PCR; TCRdb has only the in-frame clones, and not every one. The sample yields 65,000 to 90,000 clones, approximately 90% seen once. Sequencing was performed on unstimulated CD8+ T cells sorted from spleen or lymph node cells, taken before transplant. These receptors all come from a human donor who was the organ donor for an intestinal transplant. Both conserved end residues are part of each CDR3. D genes are given only for firm matches. Some rows have no size entry. The others give once, few or many, or a class for an expanded clone.

V gene	D gene	J gene	clone size	CDR3 protein	CDR3 DNA
TRBV2	-	TRBJ1-1	-	CASNSVRWNTEAFF	TGTGCCAGCAACAGTGTCAGATGGAACACTGAAGCTTTCTTT
TRBV9	-	TRBJ2-7	-	CASSDTLTYEQYF	TGTGCCAGCAGTGACACACTTACCTACGAGCAGTACTTC
TRBV15	-	TRBJ1-2	-	CATTERANYGYTF	TGTGCCACCACAGAGAGGGCTAACTATGGCTACACCTTC
TRBV28	-	TRBJ1-1	-	CASSPMRGRETEAFF	TGTGCCAGCAGTCCCATGCGAGGGCGGGAGACTGAAGCTTTCTTT
TRBV27	-	TRBJ2-7	-	CASSLGESYEQYF	TGTGCCAGCAGTTTGGGGGAGAGTTACGAGCAGTACTTC
TRBV14	-	TRBJ1-4	once	CASSQEWGSEKLFF	TGTGCCAGCAGCCAAGAATGGGGAAGTGAAAAACTGTTTTTT
TRBV19	-	TRBJ2-4	once	CASSFYRVDIQYF	TGTGCCAGTAGTTTTTACAGGGTAGACATTCAGTACTTC
TRBV10-3	-	TRBJ2-7	-	CAISAEYEQYF	TGTGCCATCAGTGCAGAATACGAGCAGTACTTC
TRBV4-1	-	TRBJ2-2	-	CASSLRTVSTGELFF	TGCGCCAGCAGCCTACGGACAGTGTCCACCGGGGAGCTGTTTTTT
TRBV5-5	-	TRBJ1-1	-	CASSLGVNTEAFF	TGTGCCAGCAGCTTGGGTGTGAACACTGAAGCTTTCTTT
TRBV27	-	TRBJ2-1	-	CASSRTGGLYNEQFF	TGTGCCAGCAGTCGAACTGGCGGACTATACAATGAGCAGTTCTTC
TRBV7-3	-	TRBJ2-1	-	CASSPNNRLTRGKRPAIFF	TGTGCCAGCAGCCCAAATAACCGCTTGACTAGGGGAAAACGCCCGGCAATATTCTTC
TRBV27	TRBD1	TRBJ2-1	-	CASSPGTGNEQFF	TGTGCCAGCAGTCCCGGGACAGGTAATGAGCAGTTCTTC
TRBV27	-	TRBJ2-5	-	CASSSPPPDLETQYF	TGTGCCAGCAGTTCTCCCCCCCCGGACCTGGAGACCCAGTACTTC
TRBV28	-	TRBJ1-6	-	CASSLRMWGSPLHF	TGTGCCAGCAGTTTAAGGATGTGGGGCTCACCCCTCCACTTT
TRBV29-1	-	TRBJ1-5	-	CSVEVGQTQHF	TGCAGCGTTGAAGTTGGACAGACCCAGCATTTT
TRBV19	TRBD1	TRBJ1-2	-	CASKQNRGPGGYTF	TGTGCCAGCAAGCAAAACAGGGGGCCAGGGGGCTACACCTTC
TRBV29-1	-	TRBJ2-7	-	CSVTGGEQYF	TGCAGCGTTACAGGAGGCGAGCAGTACTTC
TRBV5-1	-	TRBJ1-5	-	CASSLVGDQPQHF	TGCGCCAGCAGCTTGGTAGGGGATCAGCCCCAGCATTTT
TRBV13	TRBD2	TRBJ2-3	-	CASSLESGRPTDTQYF	TGTGCCAGCAGCTTAGAGAGCGGGAGACCCACAGATACGCAGTATTTT
TRBV9	-	TRBJ2-5	-	CASSAGEETQYF	TGTGCCAGCAGCGCGGGGGAAGAGACCCAGTACTTC
TRBV11-2	TRBD2	TRBJ2-3	-	CASSLVAAGGPITDTQYF	TGTGCCAGCAGCTTAGTAGCAGCGGGGGGCCCAATCACAGATACGCAGTATTTT
TRBV5-6	TRBD2	TRBJ2-7	few	CASSSGGRAAYEQYF	TGTGCCAGCAGCTCGGGGGGACGGGCCGCCTACGAGCAGTACTTC
TRBV18	TRBD2	TRBJ2-7	-	CASSPDTSAYEQYF	TGTGCCAGCTCACCGGATACTAGCGCCTACGAGCAGTACTTC
TRBV11-2	-	TRBJ2-1	-	CASSLSLGISYNEQFF	TGTGCCAGCAGCTTATCTCTGGGGATTTCCTACAATGAGCAGTTCTTC